This is a list of T cell receptor beta chains from one sample in a study of beta chain features in type 1 diabetes. Clones were read by immunoSEQ multiplex PCR, and TCRdb kept only the in-frame ones, dropping some. The repertoire has under 900,000 clones, about a sixth of them found once; the top ten carry 0.023%. The source material was naive CD4+ T cells from blood. The source of these receptors is a woman aged 18-35 years in good health. CDR3s include the opening cysteine and the closing phenylalanine or tryptophan. Each record gives: CDR3 protein, CDR3 DNA, D gene, J gene, clone size, V gene. The D gene is left open where the match is weak. The size field is filled for only some rows; it gives once, few, many or a size class.

CDR3 protein: CASSGDLSYEQYF
CDR3 DNA: TGTGCCAGCAGCGGGGATCTCTCCTACGAGCAGTACTTC
D gene: NA
J gene: TRBJ2-7
clone size: few
V gene: TRBV28

CDR3 protein: CASSLGGSGNTGELFF
CDR3 DNA: TGTGCCAGCAGCCTCGGGGGGAGCGGGAACACCGGGGAGCTGTTTTTT
D gene: TRBD2
J gene: TRBJ2-2
clone size: NA
V gene: TRBV5-4

CDR3 protein: CASSVTQSPNTEAFF
CDR3 DNA: TGTGCCAGCAGCGTAACACAGTCGCCGAACACTGAAGCTTTCTTT
D gene: NA
J gene: TRBJ1-1
clone size: NA
V gene: TRBV7-9

CDR3 protein: CASSGDEAFF
CDR3 DNA: TGTGCCAGCAGCGGAGATGAAGCTTTCTTT
D gene: NA
J gene: TRBJ1-1
clone size: few
V gene: TRBV7-9

CDR3 protein: CASSLYSREAFF
CDR3 DNA: TGTGCCAGCAGTTTGTATTCACGGGAAGCTTTCTTT
D gene: NA
J gene: TRBJ1-1
clone size: NA
V gene: TRBV28

CDR3 protein: CASSRSGEIPYEQYF
CDR3 DNA: TGTGCCAGCAGCCGATCAGGGGAAATCCCCTACGAGCAGTACTTC
D gene: NA
J gene: TRBJ2-7
clone size: few
V gene: TRBV7-9

CDR3 protein: CASSEAEPFFPYEQYF
CDR3 DNA: TGTGCCAGCAGTGAAGCGGAGCCCTTTTTTCCCTACGAGCAGTACTTC
D gene: NA
J gene: TRBJ2-7
clone size: NA
V gene: TRBV6-1

CDR3 protein: CATSRNSGTTYEQYF
CDR3 DNA: TGTGCCACCAGCAGGAATAGCGGAACAACCTACGAGCAGTACTTC
D gene: NA
J gene: TRBJ2-7
clone size: NA
V gene: TRBV15

CDR3 protein: CASSLFRGADQPQHF
CDR3 DNA: TGTGCCAGCAGCTTGTTCCGGGGGGCAGATCAGCCCCAGCATTTT
D gene: NA
J gene: TRBJ1-5
clone size: few
V gene: TRBV7-2

CDR3 protein: CASSFFLDRETQYF
CDR3 DNA: TGTGCCAGCAGTTTTTTCCTAGATCGGGAGACCCAGTACTTC
D gene: NA
J gene: TRBJ2-5
clone size: few
V gene: TRBV28

CDR3 protein: CASSGQGSGREKLFF
CDR3 DNA: TGTGCCAGCAGCGGACAGGGAAGCGGACGTGAAAAACTGTTTTTT
D gene: TRBD1
J gene: TRBJ1-4
clone size: few
V gene: TRBV7-9

CDR3 protein: CASSYWGSDNEQFF
CDR3 DNA: TGTGCCAGCAGCTATTGGGGAAGTGACAATGAGCAGTTCTTC
D gene: NA
J gene: TRBJ2-1
clone size: NA
V gene: TRBV7-9

CDR3 protein: CASSTSGQGDDYTF
CDR3 DNA: TGTGCCAGCAGCACCTCGGGACAGGGAGACGACTACACCTTC
D gene: TRBD1
J gene: TRBJ1-2
clone size: NA
V gene: TRBV7-2

CDR3 protein: CASRVKGTSSNEQYF
CDR3 DNA: TGTGCCAGTAGGGTGAAGGGGACTTCGTCGAACGAGCAGTACTTC
D gene: NA
J gene: TRBJ2-7
clone size: NA
V gene: TRBV19

CDR3 protein: CASSTVSGPRNTEAFF
CDR3 DNA: TGTGCCAGCAGTACTGTTTCAGGGCCCCGGAACACTGAAGCTTTCTTT
D gene: NA
J gene: TRBJ1-1
clone size: NA
V gene: TRBV27

CDR3 protein: CASSAMGLTNTEAFF
CDR3 DNA: TGTGCCAGCAGTGCCATGGGACTCACGAACACTGAAGCTTTCTTT
D gene: NA
J gene: TRBJ1-1
clone size: NA
V gene: TRBV2

CDR3 protein: CASSGGTAHTGELFF
CDR3 DNA: TGTGCCAGCAGCGGGGGGACAGCCCACACCGGGGAGCTGTTTTTT
D gene: NA
J gene: TRBJ2-2
clone size: NA
V gene: TRBV4-2

CDR3 protein: CASSVLRGPVSYNEQFF
CDR3 DNA: TGTGCCAGCAGCGTACTAAGGGGGCCAGTCTCCTACAATGAGCAGTTCTTC
D gene: TRBD1
J gene: TRBJ2-1
clone size: NA
V gene: TRBV9

CDR3 protein: CASLGEGQHRGTDTQYF
CDR3 DNA: TGTGCCAGTTTGGGGGAAGGACAGCACAGGGGGACAGATACGCAGTATTTT
D gene: TRBD1
J gene: TRBJ2-3
clone size: NA
V gene: TRBV11-1

CDR3 protein: CASSSTGKSSYEQYF
CDR3 DNA: TGTGCCAGCAGTTCGACAGGAAAGAGCTCCTACGAGCAGTACTTC
D gene: NA
J gene: TRBJ2-7
clone size: NA
V gene: TRBV6-6

CDR3 protein: CASKGNGKASYEQYF
CDR3 DNA: TGTGCCAGCAAAGGTAACGGAAAGGCTTCCTACGAGCAGTACTTC
D gene: NA
J gene: TRBJ2-7
clone size: NA
V gene: TRBV6-5

CDR3 protein: CASSLVPVGAELFF
CDR3 DNA: TGTGCCAGCAGCTTAGTGCCCGTGGGGGCGGAACTGTTTTTT
D gene: NA
J gene: TRBJ1-4
clone size: many
V gene: TRBV7-9

CDR3 protein: CASSLKRVAGALLKETQYF
CDR3 DNA: TGTGCCAGCAGCTTAAAAAGGGTAGCGGGAGCTCTATTAAAAGAGACCCAGTACTTC
D gene: TRBD2
J gene: TRBJ2-5
clone size: NA
V gene: TRBV7-8

CDR3 protein: CASSAQLGTGRRFQTQYF
CDR3 DNA: TGTGCCAGCAGTGCCCAATTGGGGACAGGTCGCCGATTTCAGACCCAGTACTTC
D gene: TRBD1
J gene: TRBJ2-5
clone size: NA
V gene: TRBV25-1

CDR3 protein: CASSQDEKGRASTGELFF
CDR3 DNA: TGCGCCAGCAGCCAAGATGAAAAAGGCAGGGCAAGTACCGGGGAGCTGTTTTTT
D gene: NA
J gene: TRBJ2-2
clone size: few
V gene: TRBV4-3

CDR3 protein: CASSLTRDYITDTQYF
CDR3 DNA: TGTGCCAGCAGCTTAACGCGGGACTATATCACAGATACGCAGTATTTT
D gene: TRBD2
J gene: TRBJ2-3
clone size: few
V gene: TRBV11-2

CDR3 protein: CAITAGQGSKTQYF
CDR3 DNA: TGTGCCATCACCGCCGGACAGGGATCAAAGACCCAGTACTTC
D gene: TRBD1
J gene: TRBJ2-5
clone size: few
V gene: TRBV10-3

CDR3 protein: CASSLRPGQGINEQFF
CDR3 DNA: TGCGCCAGCAGCTTGCGCCCCGGACAGGGTATTAATGAGCAGTTCTTC
D gene: TRBD1
J gene: TRBJ2-1
clone size: NA
V gene: TRBV5-1

CDR3 protein: CASSFPGVSNQPQHF
CDR3 DNA: TGTGCCAGCAGCTTCCCTGGGGTTAGCAATCAGCCCCAGCATTTT
D gene: NA
J gene: TRBJ1-5
clone size: few
V gene: TRBV5-7

CDR3 protein: CASSLTRNTDTQYF
CDR3 DNA: TGTGCCAGCAGTTTGACTAGAAACACAGATACGCAGTATTTT
D gene: NA
J gene: TRBJ2-3
clone size: few
V gene: TRBV7-9

CDR3 protein: CASAKDGTYQPQHF
CDR3 DNA: TGTGCCAGCGCAAAGGACGGGACATATCAGCCCCAGCATTTT
D gene: NA
J gene: TRBJ1-5
clone size: NA
V gene: TRBV18

CDR3 protein: CASSSTGTGVYGYTF
CDR3 DNA: TGTGCCAGCAGTTCCACCGGGACAGGGGTCTATGGCTACACCTTC
D gene: TRBD1
J gene: TRBJ1-2
clone size: few
V gene: TRBV6-5

CDR3 protein: CASSRHSVAGVVGYEQYF
CDR3 DNA: TGTGCCAGCAGCCGACACTCGGTAGCGGGAGTTGTAGGCTACGAGCAGTACTTC
D gene: TRBD2
J gene: TRBJ2-7
clone size: NA
V gene: TRBV4-2

CDR3 protein: CASSLENTEAFF
CDR3 DNA: TGTGCCAGCAGCTTGGAGAACACTGAAGCTTTCTTT
D gene: NA
J gene: TRBJ1-1
clone size: NA
V gene: TRBV11-3

CDR3 protein: CASSYSRVPDGNTQYF
CDR3 DNA: TGTGCCAGCAGTTACTCTAGGGTCCCCGACGGGAACACGCAGTATTTT
D gene: NA
J gene: TRBJ2-3
clone size: NA
V gene: TRBV6-5

CDR3 protein: CASSTPQTVTEAFF
CDR3 DNA: TGTGCCAGCAGCACCCCCCAGACAGTGACTGAAGCTTTCTTT
D gene: NA
J gene: TRBJ1-1
clone size: few
V gene: TRBV7-9

CDR3 protein: CASSPTGDTEAFF
CDR3 DNA: TGTGCCAGCAGCCCGACAGGGGACACTGAAGCTTTCTTT
D gene: TRBD1
J gene: TRBJ1-1
clone size: few
V gene: TRBV7-3

CDR3 protein: CASSPGQAGGYTF
CDR3 DNA: TGCGCCAGCAGTCCAGGACAGGCTGGCGGCTACACCTTC
D gene: TRBD1
J gene: TRBJ1-2
clone size: few
V gene: TRBV5-1

CDR3 protein: CASGELAGLYEQYF
CDR3 DNA: TGTGCCAGTGGCGAACTAGCGGGGCTCTACGAGCAGTACTTC
D gene: TRBD2
J gene: TRBJ2-7
clone size: NA
V gene: TRBV27

CDR3 protein: CSVGGQGGTTISYEQYF
CDR3 DNA: TGCAGCGTTGGAGGACAGGGGGGGACCACTATCTCCTACGAGCAGTACTTC
D gene: TRBD1
J gene: TRBJ2-7
clone size: NA
V gene: TRBV29-1

CDR3 protein: CASRGHPGQIYGYTF
CDR3 DNA: TGTGCCAGCAGGGGCCATCCGGGACAGATCTATGGCTACACCTTC
D gene: TRBD1
J gene: TRBJ1-2
clone size: NA
V gene: TRBV6-1

CDR3 protein: CASSPGMGAPDTQYF
CDR3 DNA: TGCGCCAGCAGCCCTGGGATGGGAGCCCCAGATACGCAGTATTTT
D gene: NA
J gene: TRBJ2-3
clone size: NA
V gene: TRBV4-1

CDR3 protein: CASSLIGGDTEAFF
CDR3 DNA: TGTGCCAGCAGCTTGATCGGGGGTGACACTGAAGCTTTCTTT
D gene: NA
J gene: TRBJ1-1
clone size: NA
V gene: TRBV5-4

CDR3 protein: CASSRTGPSGYTF
CDR3 DNA: TGTGCCAGCAGCCGGACAGGACCGAGTGGCTACACCTTC
D gene: TRBD1
J gene: TRBJ1-2
clone size: few
V gene: TRBV6-6

CDR3 protein: CASSLMAVGDTQYF
CDR3 DNA: TGCGCCAGCAGCTTGATGGCAGTAGGAGATACGCAGTATTTT
D gene: NA
J gene: TRBJ2-3
clone size: NA
V gene: TRBV5-1

CDR3 protein: CASSMAGEQFF
CDR3 DNA: TGTGCCAGCAGCATGGCTGGTGAGCAGTTCTTC
D gene: NA
J gene: TRBJ2-1
clone size: NA
V gene: TRBV6-5

CDR3 protein: CASSSTGTGSEKLFF
CDR3 DNA: TGCGCCAGCAGTAGTACCGGGACAGGGAGTGAAAAACTGTTTTTT
D gene: TRBD1
J gene: TRBJ1-4
clone size: NA
V gene: TRBV23-1

CDR3 protein: CASSPPGLAAEQYF
CDR3 DNA: TGTGCCAGCAGCCCTCCGGGACTAGCGGCCGAGCAGTACTTC
D gene: TRBD2
J gene: TRBJ2-7
clone size: NA
V gene: TRBV9